The clone carrying this T cell receptor beta chain was seen only a few times. The record originates from a study of blood T cell repertoires in COVID-19. Overall study context: Sites across the United States, Italy and Spain contributed samples from acute and convalescent COVID-19. Sources were T cells, B-cell-depleted T cells, or PBMCs; the material itself was cDNA or gDNA.

Per the authors' pipeline: Counts of nucleated cells, estimated from reference gene primer amplification, were obtained. Only in-frame clones appear in the TCRdb table, and some are missing; sequencing was by immunoSEQ multiplex PCR. D and trimming come from the DNA, and the V and J calls and clone size come from that table. The table shows 250,000 to 350,000 clones, with about 90% occurring only once. The sequence was obtained from a woman in her 50s who had recovered from COVID-19. Sample: peripheral blood.

This chain's CDR3 is CAWKAAGNTIYF. CDR3 nucleotide sequence: TGTGCCTGGAAGGCGGCTGGAAACACCATATATTTT. This rearrangement joins TRBV30 to TRBJ1-3; D gene ambiguous. CDR1 is GTSNPN and CDR2 is SVGIG in the germline V gene (reference sequence). The ends were cut back, 4 bases at V and 2 bases at J, with 6 bases in the middle. This CDR3 comprises 12 residues.